This T cell receptor beta chain was identified in a study of OX40 agonist ivuxolimab in advanced cancers. Peripheral blood came from all dose cohorts at three timepoints. Turning to this clone: Its antigen is as yet unknown.

Findings and caveats of the study: CD8+ T cells were the subset that, on average, had more expanded clones than CD4+. At 0.1 to 3.0 mg/kg and by week 6, clonal expansion occurred in CD4+ and CD8+ blood T cells.

Germline V CDR1 and CDR2: MDHEN, SYDVKM. Germline trimming cut 6 bases from V and 10 bases from J; bases unmatched to any gene: 15. This CDR3 is built from 15 residues. The protocol was immunoSEQ multiplex PCR, while the TCRdb copy is restricted to in-frame clones and leaves out a portion. Among fewer than 65,000 clones, around 87% were seen once, and the ten largest hold 5.2%. The source material was CD4+ or CD8+ T cells sorted from blood, sampled in a trial of the OX40 agonist ivuxolimab. The chain has TRBV28 and TRBJ2-1; 7 bases are a match to TRBD1. This receptor was identified in an adult with an advanced solid tumor such as melanoma, head and neck, liver or kidney cancer. CDR3 in DNA: TGTGCCAGCAGCCTCCCGGGGCTCCAAGGGGGCGAGCAGTTCTTC. Translation: CASSLPGLQGGEQFF.